These 3 T cell receptor beta chains came from one sample sequenced in a study of blood T cell repertoires in COVID-19. Repertoires were generated with immunoSEQ multiplex PCR, while TCRdb's copy carries only in-frame clones and drops some. The sample records about 180,000 clones, about 85% being singletons. The sequencing sample was made of peripheral blood. The receptors come from a woman aged 50 to 60 with COVID-19, enrolled during active disease.

V is TRBV3-1 (or the pseudogene TRBV3-2) and J is TRBJ1-1, with D uncertain. Germline V gene data show CDR1 as LGHDT and CDR2 as YNNKEL (reference sequence). V shed 4 bases and J shed 5 bases, with 11 bases lying between them. This CDR3 has 13 amino acids. The CDR3 coding sequence is TGTGCCAGCAGCCGGATCCCGGGAACTGAAGCTTTCTTT. Amino acids: CASSRIPGTEAFF.

The chain links TRBV18 to TRBJ1-1; 8 positions match TRBD1. The CDR3 is 15 amino acids. Per germline, CDR1 KGHSH and CDR2 LQKENI. V lost 3 bases and J lost 4; bases outside the gene matches: 7. The CDR3 DNA reads as TGTGCCAGCTCACCCGGACAGGGAAGGACCACTGAAGCTTTCTTT. This codes for CASSPGQGRTTEAFF.

This clone was detected once. The chain combines TRBV19 with TRBJ2-6; 9 positions agree with TRBD1. Looked up from germline, CDR1 is LNHDA and CDR2 is SQIVND (reference sequence). This CDR3 region has 17 residues. After removal of 4 bases from V and 2 bases from J, the junction contained 6 bases not matched to a gene. The CDR3: CASSKTGQGTGANVLTF. CDR3 sequence (DNA): TGTGCCAGTAGTAAAACGGGACAGGGTACTGGGGCCAACGTCCTGACTTTC.